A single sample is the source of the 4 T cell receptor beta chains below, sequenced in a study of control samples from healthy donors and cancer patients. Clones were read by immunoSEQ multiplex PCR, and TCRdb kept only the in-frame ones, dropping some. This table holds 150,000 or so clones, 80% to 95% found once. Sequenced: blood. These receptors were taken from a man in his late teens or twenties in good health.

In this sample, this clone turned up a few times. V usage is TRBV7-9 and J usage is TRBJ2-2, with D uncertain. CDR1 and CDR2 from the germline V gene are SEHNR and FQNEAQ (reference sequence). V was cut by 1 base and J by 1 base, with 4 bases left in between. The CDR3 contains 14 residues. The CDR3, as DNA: TGTGCCAGCAGCTTAGACAGGAACACCGGGGAGCTGTTTTTT. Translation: CASSLDRNTGELFF.

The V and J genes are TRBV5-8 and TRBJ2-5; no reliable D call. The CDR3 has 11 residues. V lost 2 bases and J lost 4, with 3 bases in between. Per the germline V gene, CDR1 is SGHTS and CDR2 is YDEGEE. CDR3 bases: TGTGCCAGCAGCTTCGTAGAGACCCAGTACTTC. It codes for CASSFVETQYF.

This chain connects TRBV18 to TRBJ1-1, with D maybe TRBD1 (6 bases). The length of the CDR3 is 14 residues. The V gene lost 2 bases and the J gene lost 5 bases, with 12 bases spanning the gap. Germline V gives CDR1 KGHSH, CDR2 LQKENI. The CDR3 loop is CASSPEGGRTEAFF. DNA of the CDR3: TGTGCCAGCTCACCAGAGGGGGGGAGGACTGAAGCTTTCTTT.

In DNA, the CDR3 is TGTGCCAGCAGCCTAGGGGACAGGGTAGGGGAGCAGTACTTC. This translates into CASSLGDRVGEQYF. The V and J genes are TRBV9 and TRBJ2-7; 9 bases align to TRBD1. The V and J ends lost 4 bases and 7 bases, in that order; junction bases with no gene match: 9. The germline V gene encodes CDR1 SGDLS and CDR2 YYNGEE. The CDR3 has 14 residues. Filled out from reference TRBV9 and TRBJ2-7, the complete variable domain reads DSGVTQTPKHLITATGQRVTLRCSPRSGDLSVYWYQQSLDQGLQFLIQYYNGEERAKGNILERFSAQQFPDLHSELNLSSLELGDSALYFCASSLGDRVGEQYFGPGTRLTVT.